A single sample is the source of the 31 T cell receptor beta chains below, sequenced in a study of cytomegalovirus exposure and HLA in healthy donors. The PCR made use of 60 Vbeta and 13 Jbeta primers. The protocol was immunoSEQ multiplex PCR, while the TCRdb copy is restricted to in-frame clones and leaves out a portion. The sample lists roughly 140,000 clones; around four fifths were seen once. Sequencing was carried out using PBMCs. The source of these receptors is a female donor in good health and CMV-seronegative.

As concerns this clone: The junction departs from germline at one end; a sequencing error may be responsible. V gene TRBV4-3 combines with J gene TRBJ2-1; the D is unclear. This CDR3 has 15 amino acids. Germline V CDR1 and CDR2: LGHNA, YSLEER. The CDR3: CASSQVLRNPYERFF. CDR3 in DNA: TGCGCCAGCAGCCAAGTTCTCCGGAATCCATATGAGCGGTTCTTC.

V usage is TRBV28 and J usage is TRBJ2-5; D gene ambiguous. This CDR3 region has 14 residues. The ends were cut back, 3 bases at V and 0 bases at J, with 8 bases in the middle. Germline V gene sequence: CDR1 MDHEN, CDR2 SYDVKM. CDR3 loop: CASSFAEYQETQYF. The CDR3 DNA follows: TGTGCCAGCAGTTTCGCCGAGTACCAAGAGACCCAGTACTTC.

The rearrangement links TRBV28 to TRBJ1-5, with 7 bases matching TRBD1. Losses at the gene ends were 5 bases for V and 2 bases for J; bases not matched to a gene: 9. There are 16 residues in the CDR3. CDR1 MDHEN and CDR2 SYDVKM come from the germline V gene. The CDR3 spells CASSVIQGNGNQPQHF. The CDR3 region has the DNA TGTGCCAGCAGTGTTATACAGGGGAATGGCAATCAGCCCCAGCATTTT.

The chain combines TRBV5-8 with TRBJ1-1; 9 nucleotides line up with TRBD1. The V gene end was trimmed by 6 bases and the J gene end by 0 bases; junction bases not matched to a gene: 9. This CDR3 comprises 16 residues. The germline V gene encodes CDR1 SGHTS and CDR2 YDEGEE. CDR3 in amino acids: CASNPEQGAMNTEAFF. Written as DNA, the CDR3 is TGTGCCAGCAACCCTGAACAGGGGGCGATGAACACTGAAGCTTTCTTT. The whole variable domain, remainder taken from reference TRBV5-8 and TRBJ1-1, is EAGVTQSPTHLIKTRGQQATLRCSPISGHTSVYWYQQALGLGLQFLLWYDEGEERNRGNFPPRFSGRQFPNYSSELNVNALELEDSALYLCASNPEQGAMNTEAFFGQGTRLTVV.

This sequence joins TRBV7-9 and TRBJ2-4, with D possibly being TRBD1 (6 bases). Trimming left V 5 bases short and J 0 bases short, with 20 bases between. Per germline, CDR1 SEHNR and CDR2 FQNEAQ (reference sequence). The CDR3 is 18 residues long. The CDR3 DNA reads as TGTGCCAGCAGCGCCGGTCCAGGGGAACCTGTAGCCAAAAACATTCAGTACTTC. Its translation is CASSAGPGEPVAKNIQYF.

The V call is TRBV9, the J call TRBJ2-2, with a possible D match to TRBD1 (6 bases). CDR3 length: 16 amino acids. V lost 2 bases to trimming and J lost 0 bases, with 11 bases between them. Germline assignment: CDR1 SGDLS and CDR2 YYNGEE. CDR3: CASSVLGTPNTGELFF. The DNA for the CDR3 is TGTGCCAGCAGCGTCCTCGGGACACCGAACACCGGGGAGCTGTTTTTT.

J is TRBJ1-2 and V is TRBV19, with 7 bases identical to TRBD1. The V and J ends lost 4 bases and 5 bases, in that order; junction bases with no gene match: 1. This CDR3 region has 12 residues. CDR1 is LNHDA, CDR2 SQIVND, per germline (reference sequence). Here the CDR3 DNA reads TGTGCCAGTAGTAGACAGGGATATGGCTACACCTTC. Translation gives CASSRQGYGYTF.

The chain combines TRBV4-3 with TRBJ2-3; 8 bases are shared with TRBD2. Per the germline V gene, CDR1 is LGHNA and CDR2 is YSLEER. The CDR3 sequence is 22 residues long. V lost 3 bases to trimming and J lost 2 bases; unmatched junction nucleotides: 25. In nucleotides, the CDR3 is TGCGCCAGCAGCCACACCACGAGGGCGGGGGGCTCAATCACCCTCCTCACAGATACGCAGTATTTT. Protein: CASSHTTRAGGSITLLTDTQYF.

About this clone: One end of the junction fails to match germline, which may point to a read error. The rearrangement joins TRBV10-2 to TRBJ1-4, with D tentatively TRBD1 (5 bases). The CDR3 spans 12 residues. Germline V lookup: CDR1 WSHSY, CDR2 SAAADI. The CDR3 loop reads CASSELGGKLLF. The CDR3 coding sequence is TGCGCCAGCAGTGAGTTGGGGGGGAAACTGCTTTTT.

The chain uses TRBV5-1 and TRBJ2-2, with 12 bases aligning to TRBD1. J gave up 7 bases and V 4 bases, and 5 bases lay outside the gene matches. This CDR3 comprises 15 residues. Germline CDR1 is SGHRS and CDR2 is YFSETQ. DNA for the CDR3: TGCGCCAGCAGCCAGGGACAGGGGGCAAGCGGGGAGCTGTTTTTT. Protein sequence: CASSQGQGASGELFF.

J is TRBJ2-7 and V is TRBV14, with D perhaps TRBD1 (7 bases). Germline values: CDR1 SGHDN, CDR2 FVKESK. V lost 3 bases, J lost 6 bases, and 12 bases lay in between. This CDR3 is built from 13 residues. The CDR3 is CASSQGQGGEQYF. CDR3 nucleotides: TGTGCCAGCAGCCAGGGGCAGGGGGGCGAGCAGTACTTC.

CDR3 DNA: TGTGCCAGCAGCTTAGATCGGACAGGCTGGGACACTGAAGCTTTCTTT. Its translation is CASSLDRTGWDTEAFF. V is TRBV7-2 and J is TRBJ1-1, with 7 nucleotides matching TRBD1. J lost 3 bases, V lost 1 base, and 8 bases had no gene match. This CDR3 spans 16 amino acids. Germline CDR1 SGHTA, CDR2 FQGNSA. Full variable domain (missing parts from reference TRBV7-2 and TRBJ1-1): GAGVSQSPSNKVTEKGKDVELRCDPISGHTALYWYRQSLGQGLEFLIYFQGNSAPDKSGLPSDRFSAERTGGSVSTLTIQRTQQEDSAVYLCASSLDRTGWDTEAFFGQGTRLTVV.

J is TRBJ1-2 and V is TRBV9; 9 bases are shared with TRBD1. The CDR3 loop spans 14 amino acids. Germline V gene sequence: CDR1 SGDLS, CDR2 YYNGEE. Losses at the gene ends were 3 bases for V and 6 bases for J; bases not matched to a gene: 6. CDR3: CASSARWTGDGYTF. The CDR3 region has the DNA TGTGCCAGCAGCGCTAGGTGGACAGGGGATGGCTACACCTTC.

Only one count was recorded for this clone. V gene TRBV10-3 combines with J gene TRBJ1-5; TRBD1 is a possible D gene (6 bases). The CDR3 totals 15 residues. Germline lookup yields CDR1 ENHRY and CDR2 SYGVKD. V shed 2 bases and J shed 3 bases, with 11 bases lying between them. DNA for the CDR3: TGTGCCATCAGTGAGGGCCAGGGGAACAATCAGCCCCAGCATTTT. It translates to CAISEGQGNNQPQHF.

The chain is built from TRBV4-1 and TRBJ1-2; the D gene is possibly TRBD1 (6 bases). Germline V gene lookup returns CDR1 MGHRA and CDR2 YSYEKL. This CDR3 has 17 amino acids. Deletions cut 0 bases from V and 1 base from J, with 15 bases between. CDR3 sequence (DNA): TGCGCCAGCAGCCAAGAGACAGGCTCCCCAGTTAACTATGGCTACACCTTC. Encoded protein: CASSQETGSPVNYGYTF.

This rearrangement joins TRBV6-1 to TRBJ2-7, with TRBD1 as a possible D gene (5 bases). Germline CDR1 and CDR2: MNHNS and SASEGT. The CDR3 is made up of 13 amino acids. Trimming shortened V by 8 bases and J by 12 bases, and 23 bases separated the two germline ends. The CDR3 coding sequence is TGTGCCAGCGATGGGGATCTGACAGCCGCGACGTACTTC. Translated, it gives CASDGDLTAATYF.

This clone was recorded only once. This rearrangement joins TRBV5-4 to TRBJ2-5, with TRBD2 matching over 8 bases. The CDR3 sequence is 14 residues long. From germline, CDR1 is SGHNT and CDR2 YYREEE (reference sequence). V lost 10 bases to trimming and J lost 5 bases; unmatched junction nucleotides: 13. DNA of the CDR3: TGTGCCTGCGCTGTCTCGGCTAGCGGGGAGACCCAGTACTTC. Translated, it gives CACAVSASGETQYF.

This chain uses TRBV19 with TRBJ1-1, with 8 nucleotides matching TRBD1. The CDR3 is 16 residues long. Trimming cost V 5 bases and J 5 bases; bases outside gene matches: 13. Germline CDR1 is LNHDA and CDR2 is SQIVND (reference sequence). The CDR3 DNA reads as TGTGCCAGTAGTGAGGGGGGACACAGGGGGAGGACTGAAGCTTTCTTT. It yields the protein CASSEGGHRGRTEAFF.

The chain employs TRBV5-1 and TRBJ2-5, with a possible D match to TRBD1 (6 bases). The J call may be wrong; the DNA end is better matched by TRBJ2-7. The germline CDR1 and CDR2 sequences are SGHRS and YFSETQ. The CDR3 has 14 amino acids. DNA for the CDR3: TGCGCCAGCAGCTTGGGGCAGGGGAGATACGAGCAGTACTTC. Translating gives CASSLGQGRYEQYF.

This clone was observed a single time. The chain uses TRBV19 and TRBJ1-4; D remains unclear. Germline lookup yields CDR1 LNHDA and CDR2 SQIVND (reference sequence). The CDR3 runs to 12 residues. V shed 3 bases and J shed 8 bases, with 7 bases lying between them. The DNA of the CDR3 is TGTGCCAGTAGTATCGGGTTGGAAAAACTGTTTTTT. This codes for CASSIGLEKLFF. The whole variable domain, remainder taken from reference TRBV19 and TRBJ1-4, is DGGITQSPKYLFRKEGQNVTLSCEQNLNHDAMYWYRQDPGQGLRLIYYSQIVNDFQKGDIAEGYSVSREKKESFPLTVTSAQKNPTAFYLCASSIGLEKLFFGSGTQLSVL.

This chain connects TRBV28 to TRBJ2-7; TRBD1 agrees at 7 bases. From germline, CDR1 is MDHEN and CDR2 SYDVKM. The CDR3 is 16 residues long. Trimming removed 5 bases from V and 0 bases from J; junction bases left unmatched: 10. CDR3 in DNA: TGTGCCAGCAGTCTCACAGGGGTCATGTCCTCCTACGAGCAGTACTTC. Protein: CASSLTGVMSSYEQYF.

V usage is TRBV5-6 and J usage is TRBJ2-2; a weak D match, TRBD1 (5 bases). The CDR3 length is 15 residues. Germline V lookup: CDR1 SGHDT, CDR2 YYEEEE. Trimming took off 1 base at V and 3 bases at J, with 10 bases between the two ends. This CDR3 reads CASSLNRLDTGELFF. CDR3 nucleotide sequence: TGTGCCAGCAGCTTGAACAGGTTGGACACCGGGGAGCTGTTTTTT.

The V call is TRBV7-9, the J call TRBJ2-1; maybe TRBD1 (6 bases). The CDR3 runs to 12 residues. Germline-derived CDR1 and CDR2 are SEHNR and FQNEAQ (reference sequence). Trimming removed 1 base at V and 15 bases at J, with 13 bases between. The CDR3 DNA sequence: TGTGCCAGCAGCTTAGGGTACAGGGTCTTGTTCTTC. Its protein is CASSLGYRVLFF.

The rearrangement uses TRBV6-6 and TRBJ2-3; maybe TRBD1 (6 bases). The V end lost 5 bases, the J end lost 6 bases, and 21 bases lay between the germline ends. Per germline, CDR1 MNHNY and CDR2 SVGAGI (reference sequence). The CDR3 has 16 amino acids. As DNA, the CDR3 is TGTGCCAGCAGTCCACGACAGGTTCAGACATTGGATACGCAGTATTTT. Protein sequence: CASSPRQVQTLDTQYF.

The chain combines TRBV6-6 with TRBJ1-2; maybe TRBD1 (5 bases). Germline loops: CDR1 MNHNY, CDR2 SVGAGI (reference sequence). The length of the CDR3 is 15 residues. The ends were cut back, 5 bases at V and 4 bases at J, with 17 bases in the middle. The CDR3 DNA is TGTGCCAGCAGTCCGACGACAGCGATTCGCTATGGCTACACCTTC. The encoded protein is CASSPTTAIRYGYTF.

By sample share, this clone is medium-sized. This sequence joins TRBV12-5 and TRBJ2-2; TRBD1 might be the D (6 bases). Per the germline V gene, CDR1 is LGHNT and CDR2 is FRNRAP. V lost 5 bases, J lost 6 bases, and 13 bases lay in between. There are 14 residues in the CDR3. This CDR3 is CASGTSNRAGELFF. The CDR3 region has the DNA TGTGCTAGTGGTACATCCAACAGGGCCGGGGAGCTGTTTTTT.

This clone was counted once. The chain carries TRBV19 and TRBJ1-1; the match to TRBD1 covers 7 bases. V was clipped by 6 bases and J by 0 bases; unmatched bases: 4. From germline, CDR1 is LNHDA and CDR2 SQIVND (reference sequence). The CDR3 sequence is 14 residues long. CDR3 in DNA: TGTGCCAGTAGAAGACAGGGTATGAACACTGAAGCTTTCTTT. Protein sequence: CASRRQGMNTEAFF. Full variable domain (rest looked up from reference TRBV19 and TRBJ1-1): DGGITQSPKYLFRKEGQNVTLSCEQNLNHDAMYWYRQDPGQGLRLIYYSQIVNDFQKGDIAEGYSVSREKKESFPLTVTSAQKNPTAFYLCASRRQGMNTEAFFGQGTRLTVV.

The chain is built from TRBV6-6 and TRBJ1-2, with D perhaps TRBD1 (5 bases). Germline CDR1 MNHNY, CDR2 SVGAGI (reference sequence). Trimming stripped 6 bases from V and 3 bases from J, with 17 bases between. The CDR3 is 15 amino acids. CDR3 DNA sequence: TGTGCCAGCAGCCTCTGGTCGGGGGGGGACTATGGCTACACCTTC. Protein product: CASSLWSGGDYGYTF.

V and J are TRBV19 and TRBJ1-1; 8 bases line up with TRBD1. This CDR3 region has 12 residues. The V segment lost 7 bases and the J segment 11 bases; nucleotides outside the gene matches: 9. Germline assignment: CDR1 LNHDA and CDR2 SQIVND (reference sequence). This CDR3 reads CASNGQGLWAFF. Written as DNA, the CDR3 is TGTGCCAGTAATGGACAGGGCTTATGGGCTTTCTTT.

The V gene is TRBV14, the J gene TRBJ1-1; D is perhaps TRBD1 (5 bases). CDR3 size: 15 residues. Trimming took 0 bases from V and 3 from J, leaving 11 bases between them. The germline V gene has CDR1 SGHDN and CDR2 FVKESK. The chain's CDR3 is CASSQETGGDTEAFF. In DNA, the CDR3 is TGTGCCAGCAGCCAAGAGACTGGAGGGGACACTGAAGCTTTCTTT.

The rearrangement uses TRBV5-4 and TRBJ2-7; D is possibly TRBD1 (5 bases). The V gene's germline CDR1 is SGHNT and CDR2 YYREEE (reference sequence). The V end lost 4 bases, the J end lost 4 bases, and 12 bases lay between the germline ends. The CDR3 totals 13 residues. The CDR3, as DNA: TGTGCCAGCAGCACCCCAGGACATTACGAGCAGTACTTC. As protein: CASSTPGHYEQYF.